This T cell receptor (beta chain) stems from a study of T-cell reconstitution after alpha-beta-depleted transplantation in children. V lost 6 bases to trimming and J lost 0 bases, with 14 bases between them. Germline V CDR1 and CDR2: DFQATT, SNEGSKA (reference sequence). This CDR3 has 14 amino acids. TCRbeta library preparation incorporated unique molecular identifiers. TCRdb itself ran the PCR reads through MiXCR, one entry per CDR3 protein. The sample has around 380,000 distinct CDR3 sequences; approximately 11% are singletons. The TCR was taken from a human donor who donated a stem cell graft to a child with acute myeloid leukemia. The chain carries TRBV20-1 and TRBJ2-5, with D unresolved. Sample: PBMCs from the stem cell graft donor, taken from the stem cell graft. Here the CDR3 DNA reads TGCAGTGCAAAAGCTTTGGTGTACCAAGAGACCCAGTACTTC. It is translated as CSAKALVYQETQYF.